Listed below are T cell receptor beta chains from one sample, sequenced in a study of patients and donors after allogeneic stem cell transplantation. TCRdb re-called the RT-PCR reads with MiXCR, one entry per CDR3 protein. The data contain under 200,000 distinct CDR3 sequences, nearly 25% of them singletons. The sample taken for sequencing was blood, either unsorted or a sorted T cell fraction (not recorded which). The receptor set was obtained from a human donor who was either an allogeneic HSCT recipient or a stem cell or donor lymphocyte infusion donor (not recorded which). It is not recorded whose cells these are; they may come from a transplant donor. Both conserved end residues are part of each CDR3. A D gene is named only where the DNA matches it firmly. Expanded clones are given a class, and other clones once, few, many or no size at all.

j_call	v_call	d_call	clone_size	cdr3_aa	cdr3_nt
TRBJ2-2	TRBV12-3/TRBV12-4	.	once	CASIPRGPDTGELFF	TGTGCCAGCATTCCCCGGGGGCCTGACACCGGGGAGCTGTTTTTT
TRBJ1-3	TRBV7-2	.	few	CASSSGTLGNTIYF	TGTGCCAGCAGCTCCGGGACACTCGGAAACACCATATATTTT
TRBJ1-1	TRBV27	.	.	CASSRGSWQNTEAFF	TGTGCCAGCAGCAGAGGGTCGTGGCAGAACACTGAAGCTTTCTTT
TRBJ1-4	TRBV5-1	.	.	CASSLAGGMTNEKLFF	TGCGCCAGCAGCTTGGCCGGGGGGATGACTAATGAAAAACTGTTTTTT
TRBJ2-3	TRBV7-3	.	few	CASSETGAGADTQYF	TGTGCCAGCAGCGAAACCGGGGCCGGGGCAGATACGCAGTATTTT
TRBJ1-1	TRBV7-8	.	few	CASSSTGSTGAFF	TGTGCCAGCAGCTCCACAGGGTCGACCGGGGCTTTCTTT
TRBJ2-1	TRBV12-3/TRBV12-4	.	.	CASSPGRKVHEQFF	TGTGCCAGTTCCCCGGGACGGAAAGTCCATGAGCAGTTCTTC
TRBJ1-2	TRBV7-9	.	.	CASSLVGPINYGYTF	TGTGCCAGCAGCTTAGTAGGCCCGATAAACTATGGCTACACCTTC
TRBJ1-2	TRBV12-3/TRBV12-4	TRBD1	many	CASSRDREIYGYTF	TGTGCCAGCAGTAGGGACAGGGAAATCTATGGCTACACCTTC
TRBJ1-2	TRBV18	TRBD1	few	CASSPTQGADGYTF	TGTGCCAGCTCTCCCACCCAGGGGGCGGATGGCTACACCTTC
TRBJ1-4	TRBV5-5	.	few	CASSSHTGGPNEKLFF	TGTGCCAGCAGCTCACACACCGGGGGGCCGAATGAAAAACTGTTTTTT
TRBJ2-7	TRBV5-1	.	.	CASSFSRAHYEQYF	TGCGCCAGCAGCTTCTCCAGGGCACACTACGAGCAGTACTTC
TRBJ2-2	TRBV12-3/TRBV12-4	.	few	CASRRGPGELFF	TGTGCCAGCAGAAGGGGTCCGGGGGAGCTGTTTTTT
TRBJ2-3	TRBV27	TRBD2	.	CASSFLGASGPRTDTQYF	TGTGCCAGCAGTTTTTTAGGGGCTAGCGGGCCCCGCACAGATACGCAGTATTTT
TRBJ1-5	TRBV6-6	TRBD1	few	CASSYLFTPGGEGNQPQHF	TGTGCCAGCAGTTACCTCTTCACACCAGGGGGGGAAGGCAATCAGCCCCAGCATTTT
TRBJ1-4	TRBV20-1	.	many	CSASQGEEKLFF	TGCAGTGCTAGTCAGGGAGAAGAAAAACTGTTTTTT
TRBJ2-3	TRBV7-3	.	few	CASPTPPDTQYF	TGTGCCAGCCCCACCCCCCCCGATACGCAGTATTTT
TRBJ2-3	TRBV29-1	TRBD2	.	CSVEAGLAGSTDTQYF	TGCAGCGTTGAAGCTGGGCTAGCGGGTAGCACAGATACGCAGTATTTT
TRBJ2-5	TRBV28	TRBD2	.	CASSYTSGSQTQYF	TGTGCCAGCAGTTACACTAGCGGGAGCCAGACCCAGTACTTC
TRBJ2-5	TRBV12-3/TRBV12-4	TRBD1	few	CASRDRGLAETQYF	TGTGCCAGCAGAGACAGGGGGCTTGCAGAGACCCAGTACTTC
TRBJ1-1	TRBV27	.	.	CASSSPVRTEAFF	TGTGCCAGCAGTTCTCCGGTCCGCACTGAAGCTTTCTTT
TRBJ1-1	TRBV2	.	.	CASSDMTDEAFF	TGTGCCAGCAGTGACATGACGGATGAAGCTTTCTTT
TRBJ2-3	TRBV29-1	.	.	CSVPPQGRRTDTQYF	TGCAGCGTCCCCCCGCAGGGAAGGCGCACAGATACGCAGTATTTT
TRBJ1-2	TRBV5-1	.	.	CASSLSSYYDYTF	TGCGCCAGCAGCTTGTCATCCTACTATGACTACACCTTC
TRBJ1-1	TRBV20-1	TRBD1	.	CSARQPGQGMNTEAFF	TGCAGTGCCCGACAACCGGGACAGGGAATGAACACTGAAGCTTTCTTT
TRBJ1-1	TRBV7-9	TRBD1	few	CASSPQGVSEAFF	TGTGCCAGCAGCCCCCAGGGGGTGTCTGAAGCTTTCTTT
TRBJ1-2	TRBV24-1	TRBD1	.	CATSDLRGLPEIVRDYGYTF	TGTGCCACCAGTGATCTCAGGGGGCTCCCCGAAATAGTCCGCGACTATGGCTACACCTTC
TRBJ2-3	TRBV20-1	.	few	CSARVGGSTDTQYF	TGCAGTGCTAGAGTCGGCGGTAGCACAGATACGCAGTATTTT